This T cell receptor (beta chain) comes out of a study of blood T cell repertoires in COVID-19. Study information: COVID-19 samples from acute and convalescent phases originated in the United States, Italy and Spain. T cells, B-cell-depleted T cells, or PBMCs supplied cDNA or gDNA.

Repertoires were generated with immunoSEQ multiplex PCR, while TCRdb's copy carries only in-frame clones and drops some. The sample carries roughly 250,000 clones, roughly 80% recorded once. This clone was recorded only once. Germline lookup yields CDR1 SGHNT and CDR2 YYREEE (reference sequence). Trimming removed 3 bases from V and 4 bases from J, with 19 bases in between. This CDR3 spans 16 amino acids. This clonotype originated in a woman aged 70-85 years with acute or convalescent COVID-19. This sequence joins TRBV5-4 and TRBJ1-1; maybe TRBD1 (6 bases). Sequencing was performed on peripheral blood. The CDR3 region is CASSSAGVRGGTEAFF. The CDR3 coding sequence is TGTGCCAGCAGCTCGGCAGGGGTGAGGGGGGGCACTGAAGCTTTCTTT.